Following are 29 T cell receptor beta chains from one sample sequenced in a study of blood T cell repertoires in COVID-19. Assay: immunoSEQ multiplex PCR; the TCRdb copy retains only in-frame clones and omits some. This table holds some 230,000 clones, roughly four fifths found once. The sequencing sample was made of PBMCs or T cells enriched from blood (not recorded which). Receptors originate from a man aged 35 to 55 who had recovered from COVID-19.

The chain is built from TRBV4-1 and TRBJ2-7, with 8 bases identical to TRBD1. The CDR3 sequence is 13 residues long. Trimming cost V 3 bases and J 3 bases; bases outside gene matches: 1. Germline-derived CDR1 and CDR2 are MGHRA and YSYEKL. CDR3 nucleotide sequence: TGCGCCAGCAGCCATGACAGGGGCTACGAGCAGTACTTC. Translated, it gives CASSHDRGYEQYF.

This clone was detected only a few times. The chain has TRBV27 and TRBJ2-6; D remains unclear. Trimming left V 7 bases short and J 4 bases short, with 8 bases between. Germline CDR1 MNHEY, CDR2 SMNVEV (reference sequence). The CDR3 covers 13 residues. The chain's CDR3 is CASTQSGANVLTF. The CDR3 DNA is TGTGCCAGCACACAGTCAGGGGCCAACGTCCTGACTTTC.

V usage is TRBV6-4 and J usage is TRBJ2-1, with D possibly TRBD2 on 6 matching bases. Trimming took 0 bases from V and 0 from J, leaving 6 bases between them. CDR1 and CDR2 from the germline V gene are MRHNA and SNTAGT. The CDR3 loop spans 15 amino acids. Here the CDR3 reads CASSDSSGSYNEQFF. The CDR3 coding sequence is TGTGCCAGCAGTGACTCTAGCGGCTCCTACAATGAGCAGTTCTTC.

This clone has only one observation. The chain's CDR3 is CASSDADRAGYTF. The CDR3 DNA sequence: TGTGCCAGCAGTGATGCGGACAGGGCTGGCTACACCTTC. The rearrangement uses TRBV2 and TRBJ1-2; 8 bases line up with TRBD1. With V trimmed by 3 bases and J by 7 bases, 4 bases remained unmatched. The CDR3 sequence is 13 residues long. Germline lookup yields CDR1 SNHLY and CDR2 FYNNEI.

The sample holds a few counts of this clone. The V gene is TRBV2, the J gene TRBJ1-6; 10 bases align to TRBD1. CDR1 and CDR2 from the germline V gene are SNHLY and FYNNEI. This CDR3 comprises 16 residues. After removal of 6 bases from V and 9 bases from J, the junction contained 11 bases not matched to a gene. The CDR3 bases are TGTGCCAGCAGGACCGGGACAGGGGCAGGAATTTCACCCCTCCACTTT. Translating gives CASRTGTGAGISPLHF.

The V call is TRBV7-6, the J call TRBJ2-7; 10 bases map to TRBD2. This CDR3 contains 16 residues. The J segment lost 1 base and the V segment lost 4 bases, leaving 7 bases of the junction unmatched. CDR1 is SGHVS, CDR2 FNYEAQ, per germline. Written as DNA, the CDR3 is TGTGCCAGCAGCTCCCACATAGCGGGGGGATCCTACGAGCAGTACTTC. The encoded protein is CASSSHIAGGSYEQYF.

CDR3 DNA: TGCGCCAGCAGCTTGACGGGTTTACGGACAGGGAGAATGGGAAACACCATATATTTT. It is translated as CASSLTGLRTGRMGNTIYF. This rearrangement joins TRBV5-1 to TRBJ1-3, with TRBD1 matching over 8 bases. Germline CDR1 reads SGHRS; CDR2 reads YFSETQ. Trimming cost V 1 base and J 4 bases; bases outside gene matches: 16. This CDR3 is built from 19 residues. Looking up the rest from reference TRBV5-1 and TRBJ1-3 gives the full variable domain: KAGVTQTPRYLIKTRGQQVTLSCSPISGHRSVSWYQQTPGQGLQFLFEYFSETQRNKGNFPGRFSGRQFSNSRSEMNVSTLELGDSALYLCASSLTGLRTGRMGNTIYFGEGSWLTVV.

This chain links TRBV5-5 with TRBJ2-7, with D unclear. Trimming shortened V by 0 bases and J by 7 bases, and 11 bases separated the two germline ends. CDR1 is SGHKS and CDR2 is YYEKEE in the germline V gene (reference sequence). This CDR3 contains 13 residues. CDR3 sequence: CASSLGVTTEQYF. CDR3 nucleotides: TGTGCCAGCAGCTTGGGGGTCACTACGGAGCAGTACTTC.

The chain has TRBV9 and TRBJ2-1; 11 bases map to TRBD2. V was pared by 0 bases and J by 9 bases, with 8 bases of the junction left unmatched. CDR1 is SGDLS, CDR2 YYNGEE, per germline. The CDR3 runs to 16 residues. This chain's CDR3 is CASSVDGLAGGVEQFF. Here the CDR3 DNA reads TGTGCCAGCAGCGTAGACGGACTAGCGGGTGGGGTTGAGCAGTTCTTC.

The V gene is TRBV5-1, the J gene TRBJ1-1, with D unresolved. Germline CDR1 is SGHRS and CDR2 is YFSETQ. The CDR3 contains 14 residues. Between the trimmed V and J ends, which lost 4 bases and 4 bases, there was a span of 14 bases. The chain's CDR3 is CASSPSWASTEAFF. The CDR3 DNA sequence: TGCGCCAGCAGCCCCTCATGGGCGAGCACTGAAGCTTTCTTT. The whole variable domain, filled in from reference TRBV5-1 and TRBJ1-1, reads KAGVTQTPRYLIKTRGQQVTLSCSPISGHRSVSWYQQTPGQGLQFLFEYFSETQRNKGNFPGRFSGRQFSNSRSEMNVSTLELGDSALYLCASSPSWASTEAFFGQGTRLTVV.

The rearrangement joins TRBV7-9 to TRBJ2-3, with 8 bases that match TRBD1. This CDR3 is built from 15 residues. The germline gives CDR1 SEHNR, CDR2 FQNEAQ (reference sequence). V lost 1 base and J lost 6; bases outside the gene matches: 6. The CDR3 DNA reads as TGTGCCAGCAGCTTAGGTAGCCAGGGGGCGGATACGCAGTATTTT. Its protein is CASSLGSQGADTQYF.

This chain uses TRBV29-1 with TRBJ2-1; possibly TRBD1 for D (6 bases). Germline V gives CDR1 SQVTM, CDR2 ANQGSEA. V dropped 3 bases and J dropped 0 bases, with 18 bases sitting between them. CDR3 length: 17 amino acids. CDR3 DNA: TGCAGCGTTGAGGGGGCACTAGGTTACAGCTCCTACAATGAGCAGTTCTTC. Its protein product is CSVEGALGYSSYNEQFF.

This rearrangement joins TRBV11-2 to TRBJ2-1, with D perhaps TRBD1 (5 bases). The CDR3 runs 16 residues. The germline CDR1 and CDR2 sequences are SGHAT and FQNNGV. Trimming removed 5 bases at V and 3 bases at J, with 17 bases between. CDR3 in amino acids: CASSGRGGTLYNEQFF. The CDR3 DNA follows: TGTGCCAGCAGCGGAAGGGGCGGCACCCTCTACAATGAGCAGTTCTTC.

The chain recombines TRBV2 with TRBJ1-6, with TRBD1 as a possible D gene (6 bases). The CDR3 contains 14 residues. Trimming pared 4 bases from V and 5 bases from J, leaving 9 bases between. Germline V CDR1 and CDR2: SNHLY, FYNNEI. The CDR3 sequence: CASSGRQDNSPLHF. In DNA, the CDR3 is TGTGCCAGCAGTGGACGACAGGATAATTCACCCCTCCACTTT.

The chain is built from TRBV19 and TRBJ1-3, with D unresolved. The CDR3 runs 13 residues. V was cut by 5 bases and J by 4 bases, with 9 bases left in between. Germline V gene data show CDR1 as LNHDA and CDR2 as SQIVND (reference sequence). The CDR3 reads CASSWGGGNTIYF. The CDR3 DNA reads TGTGCCAGTAGTTGGGGAGGCGGAAACACCATATATTTT.

The chain recombines TRBV19 with TRBJ1-1; D is undetermined. V gave up 3 bases and J gave up 4 bases, with 12 bases separating them. The germline gives CDR1 LNHDA, CDR2 SQIVND (reference sequence). This CDR3 has 14 amino acids. CDR3 sequence: CASSMYIRSTEAFF. DNA of the CDR3: TGTGCCAGTAGTATGTACATCCGGAGCACTGAAGCTTTCTTT.

V is TRBV11-3 and J is TRBJ2-3; TRBD1 might be the D (6 bases). CDR1 is SGHNT, CDR2 YENEEA, per germline. The CDR3 loop spans 17 amino acids. With 0 bases removed from V and 1 base from J, the gap between germline ends came to 14 bases. The CDR3 loop reads CASSLDTSRGGTDTQYF. CDR3 nucleotide sequence: TGTGCCAGCAGCTTAGACACAAGCAGGGGTGGCACAGATACGCAGTATTTT.

The chain couples TRBV13 to TRBJ1-1, with D uncertain. Germline loops: CDR1 PRHDT, CDR2 FYEKMQ (reference sequence). The CDR3 spans 13 residues. Trimming took off 3 bases at V and 3 bases at J, with 8 bases between the two ends. The CDR3 loop is CASSFSRYTEAFF. CDR3 coding DNA: TGTGCCAGCAGCTTCTCCAGGTACACTGAAGCTTTCTTT.

Written as DNA, the CDR3 is TGTGCCAGCAGCTTTACGACAGGGGAGACCTATGGCTACACCTTC. It is translated as CASSFTTGETYGYTF. This chain links TRBV7-9 with TRBJ1-2, with 8 bases fitting TRBD1. The trim removed 3 bases at V and 4 bases at J, leaving 7 bases unmatched. This CDR3 region has 15 residues. The germline gives CDR1 SEHNR, CDR2 FQNEAQ (reference sequence).

V usage is TRBV10-3 and J usage is TRBJ1-1; 10 nucleotides agree with TRBD1. The germline gives CDR1 ENHRY, CDR2 SYGVKD. With V trimmed by 2 bases and J by 1 base, 7 bases remained unmatched. The length of the CDR3 is 17 residues. For the CDR3, the DNA is TGTGCCATCAGTGAGGGACCGGACAGGGGGAGGAACACTGAAGCTTTCTTT. Protein sequence: CAISEGPDRGRNTEAFF.

The gene calls are TRBV5-1 and TRBJ1-4; 10 bases align to TRBD1. This CDR3 is built from 19 residues. The V gene's germline CDR1 is SGHRS and CDR2 YFSETQ. V gave up 1 base and J gave up 0 bases; unmatched junction bases: 9. The CDR3 DNA follows: TGCGCCAGCAGCTTGTCAAGACAGGGGGCATTTGCAACTAATGAAAAACTGTTTTTT. Its protein is CASSLSRQGAFATNEKLFF.

The chain joins TRBV19 to TRBJ1-5; D remains ambiguous. The V gene's germline CDR1 is LNHDA and CDR2 SQIVND (reference sequence). CDR3 length: 13 amino acids. Trimming removed 5 bases at V and 6 bases at J, with 11 bases between. DNA of the CDR3: TGTGCCAGTAGTTGGAGGGCTTCTCAGCCCCAGCATTTT. It encodes CASSWRASQPQHF.

The chain joins TRBV5-1 to TRBJ1-2; D unclear. Per the germline V gene, CDR1 is SGHRS and CDR2 is YFSETQ. V gave up 6 bases and J gave up 4 bases, with 13 bases separating them. The CDR3 consists of 13 residues. The CDR3 reads CASTTEEGYGYTF. Here the CDR3 DNA reads TGCGCCAGCACCACGGAGGAGGGCTATGGCTACACCTTC.

This clone was counted between two and nine times. The chain is built from TRBV4-1 and TRBJ2-5; TRBD2 is a possible D gene (6 bases). This CDR3 has 15 amino acids. Germline CDR1 reads MGHRA; CDR2 reads YSYEKL. V lost 0 bases to trimming and J lost 6 bases, with 14 bases between them. The CDR3 protein is CASSQDHTSSQTQYF. DNA of the CDR3: TGCGCCAGCAGCCAAGATCATACTAGCTCCCAGACCCAGTACTTC.

J is TRBJ1-2 and V is TRBV28, with D tentatively TRBD1 (5 bases). This CDR3 comprises 14 residues. Germline values: CDR1 MDHEN, CDR2 SYDVKM. Trimming removed 5 bases from V and 1 base from J, with 11 bases in between. CDR3 loop: CASSLTGVNYGYTF. The CDR3 DNA follows: TGTGCCAGCAGTCTGACGGGGGTTAACTATGGCTACACCTTC.

The chain uses TRBV4-3 and TRBJ1-5, with D unresolved. The CDR3 sequence is 15 residues long. V was shortened by 0 bases and J by 1 base, with 7 bases between the two germline ends. The V gene's germline CDR1 is LGHNA and CDR2 YSLEER. Here the CDR3 reads CASSQDRLSNQPQHF. The CDR3 region has the DNA TGCGCCAGCAGCCAAGACAGGTTAAGCAATCAGCCCCAGCATTTT.

For the CDR3, the DNA is TGTGCCAGCAGACCAGGGGCGTTTAACTATGGCTACACCTTC. Translating gives CASRPGAFNYGYTF. The chain joins TRBV28 to TRBJ1-2, with a tentative D call TRBD1 (6 bases). V dropped 6 bases and J dropped 1 base, with 12 bases sitting between them. Germline CDR1 MDHEN, CDR2 SYDVKM. This CDR3 comprises 14 residues.

This clone was counted between two and nine times. The chain has TRBV5-1 and TRBJ2-3, with TRBD2 matching over 14 bases. The CDR3 is 17 amino acids. Germline V gene lookup returns CDR1 SGHRS and CDR2 YFSETQ. V lost 4 bases and J lost 3; bases outside the gene matches: 7. The CDR3 nucleotides are TGCGCCAGCAGCCTTCGGACTAGCGGGGGGCCTACAGATACGCAGTATTTT. Translation: CASSLRTSGGPTDTQYF.

J is TRBJ1-6 and V is TRBV2, with D perhaps TRBD1 (5 bases). CDR3 length equals 14 residues. Germline CDR1 is SNHLY and CDR2 is FYNNEI. With 7 bases removed from V and 10 bases from J, the gap between germline ends came to 17 bases. DNA for the CDR3: TGTGCCAGCAAGGGGAGGCAGGGTGGGTCACCCCTCCACTTT. Translating it yields CASKGRQGGSPLHF. Supplemented by reference TRBV2 and TRBJ1-6, the full variable domain reads EPEVTQTPSHQVTQMGQEVILRCVPISNHLYFYWYRQILGQKVEFLVSFYNNEISEKSEIFDDQFSVERPDGSNFTLKIRSTKLEDSAMYFCASKGRQGGSPLHFGNGTRLTVT.